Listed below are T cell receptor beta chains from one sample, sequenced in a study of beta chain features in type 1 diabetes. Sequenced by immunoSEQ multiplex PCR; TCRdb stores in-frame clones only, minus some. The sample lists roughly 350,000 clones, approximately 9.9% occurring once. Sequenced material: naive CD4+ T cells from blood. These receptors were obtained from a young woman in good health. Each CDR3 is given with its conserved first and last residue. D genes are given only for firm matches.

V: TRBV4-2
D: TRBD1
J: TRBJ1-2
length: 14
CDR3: CASSSSGTGLGYTF

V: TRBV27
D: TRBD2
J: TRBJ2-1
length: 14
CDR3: CASSLSASGREQFF

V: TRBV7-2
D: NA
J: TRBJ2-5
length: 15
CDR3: CASSLTPQVRETQYF

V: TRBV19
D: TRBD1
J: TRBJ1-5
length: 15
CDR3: CASSITGGSNQPQHF

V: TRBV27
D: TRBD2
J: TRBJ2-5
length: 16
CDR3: CASSSGSWEGRETQYF

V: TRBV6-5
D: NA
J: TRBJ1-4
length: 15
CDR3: CASRRRGILGEKLFF

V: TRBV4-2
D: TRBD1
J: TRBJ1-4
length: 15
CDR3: CASSQMRTGKEKLFF

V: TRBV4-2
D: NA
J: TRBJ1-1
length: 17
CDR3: CASSQETTGIPSTEAFF

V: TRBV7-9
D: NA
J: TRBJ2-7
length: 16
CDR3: CASSSTDREIPYEQYF

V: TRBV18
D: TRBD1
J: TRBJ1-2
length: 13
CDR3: CASSPGQGAGYTF

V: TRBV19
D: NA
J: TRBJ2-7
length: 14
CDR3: CASSITGREYEQYF

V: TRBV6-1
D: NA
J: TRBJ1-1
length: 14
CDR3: CASSARQRNTEAFF

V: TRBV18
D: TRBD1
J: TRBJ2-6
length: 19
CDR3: CASSPTPGQPSSGANVLTF

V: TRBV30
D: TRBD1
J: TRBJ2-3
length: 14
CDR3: CAWSSGQGTDTQYF

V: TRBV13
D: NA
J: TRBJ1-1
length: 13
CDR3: CASSLSTDTEAFF

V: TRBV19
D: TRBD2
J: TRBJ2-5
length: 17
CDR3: CASSLGLADQSAETQYF

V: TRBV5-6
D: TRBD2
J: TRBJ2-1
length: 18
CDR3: CASSLDPSGRSSYNEQFF

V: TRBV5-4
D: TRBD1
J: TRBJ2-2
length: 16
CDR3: CASSLGQGANTGELFF

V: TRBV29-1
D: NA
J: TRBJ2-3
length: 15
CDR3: CSVAFPGEETDTQYF

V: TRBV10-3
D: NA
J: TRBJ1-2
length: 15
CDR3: CAISAGVQGNYGYTF

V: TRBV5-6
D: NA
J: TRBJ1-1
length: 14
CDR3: CASRKTGMNTEAFF

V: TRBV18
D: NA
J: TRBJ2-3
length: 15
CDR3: CASSRDKGLTDTQYF

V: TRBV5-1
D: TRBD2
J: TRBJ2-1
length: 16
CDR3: CASSLVGTSGSNEQFF

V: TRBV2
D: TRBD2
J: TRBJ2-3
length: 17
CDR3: CASSHRREGPGTDTQYF

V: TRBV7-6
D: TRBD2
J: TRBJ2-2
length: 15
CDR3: CASSLATLAVGELFF

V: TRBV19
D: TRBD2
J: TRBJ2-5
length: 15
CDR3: CASSTGTSGTETQYF

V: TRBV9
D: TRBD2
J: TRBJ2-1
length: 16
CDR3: CASSGGTSGRYNEQFF